The following is a T cell receptor beta chain sequence with its context. The table lists this clone with many counts. The clone's antigen remains unknown. It has no much larger one-base neighbor in the sample; base qualities were not kept. The data derive from a study of shared clonotypes between healthy human individuals (dated by TCRdb to 2020 to 2022). Background on the whole study: A couple of women and a few men aged 18 to 49 years were included in the cohort. Blood TCR repertoires of about 5 healthy adults were deeply sequenced to estimate repertoire size and the extent of clonotype sharing between individuals. For each donor, CD4 naive and CD4 memory were each run on three plates, CD8 naive on two plates, and CD8 memory on one plate. Each donor's leukapheresis produced roughly between roughly 0.85 and 9.5 billion PBMCs. To increase sequencing depth and limit assay-specific biases, TCR repertoire library preparation and sequencing were carried out by different laboratories using diverse techniques. Overall results and qualifications from the work: Estimated clonotype richness was generally larger for naive than for memory subsets. Incomplete sequencing was indicated by rarefaction of sorted-subset datasets, despite the large sequencing depth. Because the study included a small number of donors, the genetic and exposure-history diversity represented was limited. Clonotypes shared by all four sorted-subset donors showed higher generation probabilities than non-shared clonotypes. Approximately 5% of naive CD4, 3% to 3.5% of naive CD8, 2.3% of memory CD4, and about 0.4% of memory CD8 clonotypes were shared across a few donors. Only blood was sampled, and tissue TCR repertoires likely differ from those in blood. Pairwise subsampling led to the expectation that sequencing depth would affect the degree of clonotype sharing among donors.

TCR CDR3 regions were amplified from genomic DNA by multiplex PCR using the deep immunoSEQ assay. Extracted genomic DNA from each cell subset was spread evenly across all wells of several immunoSEQ 96-well plates, with each plate serving as a replicate. For sorted subsets, approximately 210 ng genomic DNA, equal to approximately 30,000 T cell genomes, was loaded into each replicate PCR. The purified libraries were quantified using a Qubit 3.0 fluorometer, sized with a Bioanalyzer 2100, and then quantified again using the KAPA Library Quantification kit. Every immunoSEQ 96-well plate was sequenced on a dedicated single-read 150-cycle Illumina NextSeq 550 flow cell. The study's processing was this. Because the immunoSEQ output held only junctional sequences and lacked quality scores, the filtering could not match the filtering applied to full-length reads. To assign V/J genes and CDR3, sequences were annotated using PyIR, a Python wrapper for IgBLAST v1.9, with IMGT germline references. Reads were filtered out if the reads had weak V/J assignments (E-value above 1e-6), no CDR3, stop codons, out-of-frame junctions, or ambiguous translated residues. V3J clonotypes were defined by identical inferred V gene, J gene, and CDR3 amino acid sequence. Percentage overlap between repertoires was calculated by dividing the number of shared unique clonotypes by the size of the smaller repertoire. Richness of each repertoire was evaluated using RTK rarefaction, the Chao1 estimator, and Recon v2.1 estimates of unobserved clonotypes. Generation probabilities were computed with OLGA for all TCRbeta clonotypes obtained by the gDNA method from several donors. TCRdb obtained this table from immuneACCESS and retained in-frame rearrangements with V and J assigned. These tables miss some clones; where compared with another copy, unresolved V genes account for less than half of the shortfall, and the remainder is unexplained. That table gives V, J and clone size, and the DNA gave D and trimming. In all, the sample holds approximately 82,000 clones, and about 61% of those were seen once. Roughly half of the sample is in the top ten clones.

Donors were healthy HIV-negative adults with no recently reported acute infections or vaccinations. All donors were Caucasian adults living in Nashville, Tennessee, USA. CD8 memory samples consisted of magnetically selected CD45RO+ cells combined with CCR7-negative CD45RA+ effector memory (TemRA) cells. After blood collection by leukapheresis, PBMCs were isolated using Ficoll-Histopaque density gradient centrifugation and then cryopreserved in the vapor phase of liquid nitrogen. Analytical flow cytometry was used to check the purity and quantity of every magnetically sorted T cell population. Genomic DNA was isolated from every sorted fraction and measured by UV absorbance on a Nanodrop 2000c. V loses 0 bases, J loses 1 base, and the germline ends lie 9 bases apart. From its cysteine to its phenylalanine, the CDR3 spans 15 amino acids. Only the CDR3 portion is preserved as DNA: 45 bases, with reading frame beginning at the first base. CDR1 and CDR2 are drawn from the germline V gene: MNHEY, SVGAGI.

This receptor was taken from a man aged 25 to 40 in good health. Sequenced sample: memory CD8+ T cells sorted from blood. The cell subset or site label on this specimen signifies: CD45RO+ cells pooled with CCR7-negative TemRA cells. Rearrangement joined TRBV6-5 to TRBJ1-1; a weak D assignment points to TRBD1 (6 bases agree). Read as DNA, the sequence is TGTGCCAGCAGTTACTCGACACAGGGGAACACTGAAGCTTTCTTT. Its protein reads: CASSYSTQGNTEAFF.